The present T cell receptor (beta chain) was sequenced within a study of blood T cell repertoires in COVID-19. Study information: Samples taken during acute and convalescent COVID-19 were collected in the United States, Italy and Spain.

Germline V gives CDR1 MNHEY, CDR2 SMNVEV (reference sequence). Trimming shortened V by 4 bases and J by 6 bases, and 6 bases separated the two germline ends. The length of the CDR3 is 11 residues. In the authors' workflow: Counts of nucleated cells, estimated from reference gene primer amplification, were obtained. Libraries were prepared by immunoSEQ multiplex PCR; TCRdb keeps only in-frame clonotypes and omits some of them. V, J and clone size derive from that table, while D and trimming were established from the DNA sequence. The data contain more than 300,000 clones, more than 80% of them singletons.

The TCR comes from a man aged 18 to 30 who had recovered from COVID-19. This chain links TRBV27 with TRBJ1-1; D unclear. The sequenced sample consisted of peripheral blood. The CDR3 DNA is TGTGCCAGCAGTTACGGGTCTGAAGCTTTCTTT. It translates to CASSYGSEAFF.